This T cell receptor beta chain was obtained from a study of T cell changes during pregnancy in multiple sclerosis. Sequencing used immunoSEQ multiplex PCR; TCRdb keeps in-frame clones, though not all of them. The sample has tens of thousands of clones, almost 95% seen once; the top ten hold approximately 2.8%. In germline, CDR1 is LNHNV, CDR2 YYDKDF (reference sequence). V lost 0 bases to trimming and J lost 1 base, with 13 bases between them. This CDR3 spans 16 amino acids. The source of this sequence is a female donor in good health, enrolled as a control in a pregnancy study. The sequenced sample was CD8+ T cells from peripheral blood mononuclear cells, obtained in the third trimester of pregnancy. This rearrangement joins TRBV15 to TRBJ2-7; D might be TRBD1 (6 bases). CDR3 protein: CATSRDTGWESYEQYF. As DNA, the CDR3 is TGTGCCACCAGCAGAGACACAGGGTGGGAATCCTACGAGCAGTACTTC.